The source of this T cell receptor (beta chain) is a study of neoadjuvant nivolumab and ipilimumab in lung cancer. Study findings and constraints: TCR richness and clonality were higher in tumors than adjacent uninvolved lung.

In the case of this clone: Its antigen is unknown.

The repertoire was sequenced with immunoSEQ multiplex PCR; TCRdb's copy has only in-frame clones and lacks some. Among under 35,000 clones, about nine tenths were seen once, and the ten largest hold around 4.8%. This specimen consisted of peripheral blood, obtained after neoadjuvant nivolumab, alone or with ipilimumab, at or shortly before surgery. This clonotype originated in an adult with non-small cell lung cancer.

The CDR3 sequence is CASSPPGTEIYEQYF. The CDR3 bases are TGTGCCAGCAGCCCGCCCGGGACAGAAATCTACGAGCAGTACTTC. This chain connects TRBV6-5 to TRBJ2-7, with 7 bases identical to TRBD1. With 6 bases clipped from V and 3 bases from J, the junction kept 11 bases outside the gene matches. The CDR3 covers 15 residues. Germline V gene data show CDR1 as MNHEY and CDR2 as SVGAGI.